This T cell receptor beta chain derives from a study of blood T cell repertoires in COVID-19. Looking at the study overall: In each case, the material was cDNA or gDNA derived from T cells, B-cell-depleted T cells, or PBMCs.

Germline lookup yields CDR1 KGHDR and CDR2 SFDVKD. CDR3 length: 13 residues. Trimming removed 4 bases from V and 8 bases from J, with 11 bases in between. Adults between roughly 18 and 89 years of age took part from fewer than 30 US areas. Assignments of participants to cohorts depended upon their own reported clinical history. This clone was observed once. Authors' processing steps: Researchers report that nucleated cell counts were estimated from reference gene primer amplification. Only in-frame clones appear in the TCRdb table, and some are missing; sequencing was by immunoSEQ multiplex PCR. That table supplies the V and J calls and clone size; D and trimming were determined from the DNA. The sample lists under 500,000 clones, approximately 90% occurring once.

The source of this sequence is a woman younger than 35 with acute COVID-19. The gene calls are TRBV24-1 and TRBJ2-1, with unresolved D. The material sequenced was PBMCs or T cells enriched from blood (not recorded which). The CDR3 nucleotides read TGTGCCACCAGTGAGCTCCTCTTAGATGAGCAGTTCTTC. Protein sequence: CATSELLLDEQFF.